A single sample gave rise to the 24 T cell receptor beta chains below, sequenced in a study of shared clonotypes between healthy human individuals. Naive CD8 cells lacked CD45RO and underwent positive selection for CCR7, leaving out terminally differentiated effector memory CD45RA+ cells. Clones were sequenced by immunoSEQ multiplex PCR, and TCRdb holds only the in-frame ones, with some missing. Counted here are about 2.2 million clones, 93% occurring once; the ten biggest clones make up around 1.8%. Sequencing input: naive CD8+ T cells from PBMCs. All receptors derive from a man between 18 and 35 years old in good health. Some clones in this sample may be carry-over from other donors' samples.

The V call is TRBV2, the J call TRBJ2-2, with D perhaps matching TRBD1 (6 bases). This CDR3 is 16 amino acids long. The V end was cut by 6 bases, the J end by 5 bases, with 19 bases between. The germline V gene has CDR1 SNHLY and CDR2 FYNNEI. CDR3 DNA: TGTGCCAGCAGCGCCCTCTCGCGAGGGGGAACCGGGGAGCTGTTTTTT. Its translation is CASSALSRGGTGELFF.

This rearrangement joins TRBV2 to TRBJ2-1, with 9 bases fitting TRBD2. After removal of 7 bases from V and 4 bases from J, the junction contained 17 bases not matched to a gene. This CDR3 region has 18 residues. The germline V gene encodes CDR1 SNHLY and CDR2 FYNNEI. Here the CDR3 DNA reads TGTGCCAGCAAGCGACAGGGTTTGACGCTAGCGGGGTACAATGAGCAGTTCTTC. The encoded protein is CASKRQGLTLAGYNEQFF.

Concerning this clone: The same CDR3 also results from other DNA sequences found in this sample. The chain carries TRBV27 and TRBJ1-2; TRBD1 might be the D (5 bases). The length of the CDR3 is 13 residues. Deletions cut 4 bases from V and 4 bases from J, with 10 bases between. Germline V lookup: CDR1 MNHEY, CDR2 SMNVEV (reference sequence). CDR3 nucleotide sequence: TGTGCCAGCAGTTCCCGGGGCCCCTATGGCTACACCTTC. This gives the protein CASSSRGPYGYTF.

The CDR3, as DNA: TGTGCCAGCAGACGGGACAAGGGACGGAGGGCAACTAATGAAAAACTGTTTTTT. Amino acids: CASRRDKGRRATNEKLFF. This chain connects TRBV7-8 to TRBJ1-4, with a weak D call TRBD1 (6 bases). CDR1 and CDR2 (germline): SGHVS, FQNEAQ. The V and J ends lost 6 bases and 0 bases respectively, with 20 bases between them. This CDR3 is built from 18 residues.

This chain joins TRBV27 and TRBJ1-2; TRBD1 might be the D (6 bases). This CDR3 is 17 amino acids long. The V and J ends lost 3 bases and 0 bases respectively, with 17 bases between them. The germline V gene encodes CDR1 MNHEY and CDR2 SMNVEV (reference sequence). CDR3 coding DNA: TGTGCCAGCAGTTTGCAGGGGAGGATCGACGCTAACTATGGCTACACCTTC. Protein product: CASSLQGRIDANYGYTF.

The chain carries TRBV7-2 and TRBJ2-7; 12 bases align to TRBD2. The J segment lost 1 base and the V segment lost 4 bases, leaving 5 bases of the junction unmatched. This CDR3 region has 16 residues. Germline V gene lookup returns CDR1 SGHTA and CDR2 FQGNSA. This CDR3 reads CASSSRTSGTSYEQYF. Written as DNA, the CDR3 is TGTGCCAGCAGCTCCAGGACTAGCGGGACGTCCTACGAGCAGTACTTC.

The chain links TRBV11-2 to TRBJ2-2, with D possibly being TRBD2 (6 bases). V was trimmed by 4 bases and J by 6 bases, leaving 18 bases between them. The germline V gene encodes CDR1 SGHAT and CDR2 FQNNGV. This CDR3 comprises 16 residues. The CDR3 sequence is CASSSRDPGGAGELFF. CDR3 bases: TGTGCCAGCAGCTCGCGGGATCCTGGGGGAGCCGGGGAGCTGTTTTTT.

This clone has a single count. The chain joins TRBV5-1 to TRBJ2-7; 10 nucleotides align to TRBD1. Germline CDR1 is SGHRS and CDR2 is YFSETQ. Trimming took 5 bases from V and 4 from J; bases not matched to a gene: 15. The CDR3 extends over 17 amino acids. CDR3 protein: CASSRRPDGQGVYEQYF. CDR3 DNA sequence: TGCGCCAGCAGTAGGCGCCCGGACGGACAGGGGGTATACGAGCAGTACTTC.

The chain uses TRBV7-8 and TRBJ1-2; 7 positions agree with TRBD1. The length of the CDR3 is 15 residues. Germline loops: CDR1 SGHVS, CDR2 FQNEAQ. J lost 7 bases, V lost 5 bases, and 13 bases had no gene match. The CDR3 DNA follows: TGTGCCAGCAGCGCTGACAGGGACGGAATAATTGGCTACACCTTC. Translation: CASSADRDGIIGYTF.

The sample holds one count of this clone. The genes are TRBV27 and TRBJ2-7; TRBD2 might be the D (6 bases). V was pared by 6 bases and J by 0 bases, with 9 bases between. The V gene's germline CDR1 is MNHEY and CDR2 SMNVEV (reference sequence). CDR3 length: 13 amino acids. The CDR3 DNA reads TGTGCCAGCAGCGGGGGTTTCTCCTACGAGCAGTACTTC. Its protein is CASSGGFSYEQYF.

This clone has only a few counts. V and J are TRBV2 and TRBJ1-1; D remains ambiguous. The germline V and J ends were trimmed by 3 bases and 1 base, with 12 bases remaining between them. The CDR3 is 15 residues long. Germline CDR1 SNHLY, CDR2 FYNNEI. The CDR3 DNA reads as TGTGCCAGCAGTGAGCGTCGGAATGAGAACACTGAAGCTTTCTTT. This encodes CASSERRNENTEAFF.

CDR3 sequence reads: CASSPDTNTGELFF. The CDR3 DNA reads TGTGCCAGCAGCCCTGACACGAACACCGGGGAGCTGTTTTTT. The chain carries TRBV6-5 and TRBJ2-2; no definite D call. This CDR3 has 14 residues. In germline, CDR1 is MNHEY, CDR2 SVGAGI. V lost 6 bases and J 0 bases, leaving 8 bases between the germline ends.

The CDR3 nucleotides are TGCGCCAGCAGCCAAGAGACAGGGTGGTCACCCCTCCACTTT. It yields the protein CASSQETGWSPLHF. The J gene is TRBJ1-6, the V gene TRBV4-3, with 7 bases lining up with TRBD1. The CDR3 loop spans 14 amino acids. Unmatched junction bases numbered 3, after V lost 0 bases and J lost 10 bases. Germline V CDR1 and CDR2: LGHNA, YSLEER.

In DNA form, the CDR3 reads TGCGCCAGCAGCCACGTCGAGGCCCCACACGAGCAGTACTTC. Translation: CASSHVEAPHEQYF. The rearrangement links TRBV4-3 to TRBJ2-7; D ambiguous. The CDR3 is 14 residues long. CDR1 is LGHNA, CDR2 YSLEER, per germline. Trimming shortened V by 3 bases and J by 5 bases, and 14 bases separated the two germline ends.

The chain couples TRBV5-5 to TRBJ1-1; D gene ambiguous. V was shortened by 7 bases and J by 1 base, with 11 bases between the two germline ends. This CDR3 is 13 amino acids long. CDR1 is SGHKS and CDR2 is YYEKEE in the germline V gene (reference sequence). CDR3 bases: TGTGCCAGCTCTCTGGGAGCGAACACTGAAGCTTTCTTT. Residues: CASSLGANTEAFF.

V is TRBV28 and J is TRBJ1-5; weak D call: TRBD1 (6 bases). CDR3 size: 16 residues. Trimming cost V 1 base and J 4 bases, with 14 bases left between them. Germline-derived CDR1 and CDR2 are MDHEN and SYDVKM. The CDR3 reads CASSLYWGAGNQPQHF. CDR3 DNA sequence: TGTGCCAGCAGTTTATATTGGGGGGCGGGAAATCAGCCCCAGCATTTT.

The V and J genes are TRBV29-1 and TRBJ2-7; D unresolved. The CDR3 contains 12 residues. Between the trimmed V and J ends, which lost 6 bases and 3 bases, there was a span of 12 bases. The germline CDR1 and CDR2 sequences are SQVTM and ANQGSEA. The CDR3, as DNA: TGCAGCGTCCACAACGGGTTCTACGAGCAGTACTTC. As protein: CSVHNGFYEQYF.

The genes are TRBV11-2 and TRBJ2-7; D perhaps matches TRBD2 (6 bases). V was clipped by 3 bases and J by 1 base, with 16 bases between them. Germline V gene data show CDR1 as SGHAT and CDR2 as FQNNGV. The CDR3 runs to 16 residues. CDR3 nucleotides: TGTGCCAGCAGCTTTAGGGGCGGGACCATTTCCTACGAGCAGTACTTC. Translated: CASSFRGGTISYEQYF.

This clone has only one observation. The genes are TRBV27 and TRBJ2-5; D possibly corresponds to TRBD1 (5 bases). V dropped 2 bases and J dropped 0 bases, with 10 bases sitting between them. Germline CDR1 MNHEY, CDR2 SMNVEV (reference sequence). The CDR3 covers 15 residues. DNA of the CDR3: TGTGCCAGCAGTTTAAGGGCAGGGTACCAAGAGACCCAGTACTTC. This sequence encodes CASSLRAGYQETQYF.

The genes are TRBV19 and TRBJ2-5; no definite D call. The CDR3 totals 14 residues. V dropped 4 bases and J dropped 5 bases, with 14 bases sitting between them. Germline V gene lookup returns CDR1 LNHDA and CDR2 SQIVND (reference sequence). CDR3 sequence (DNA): TGTGCCAGTAGTAAAAATATTTTTCCGGAGACCCAGTACTTC. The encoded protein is CASSKNIFPETQYF.

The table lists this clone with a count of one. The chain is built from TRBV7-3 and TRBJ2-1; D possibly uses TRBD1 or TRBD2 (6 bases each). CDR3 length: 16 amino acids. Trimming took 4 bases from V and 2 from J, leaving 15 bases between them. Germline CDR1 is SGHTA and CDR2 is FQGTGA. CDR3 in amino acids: CASSSLPGATYNEQFF. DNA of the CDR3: TGTGCCAGCAGCTCCTTACCGGGGGCCACCTACAATGAGCAGTTCTTC.

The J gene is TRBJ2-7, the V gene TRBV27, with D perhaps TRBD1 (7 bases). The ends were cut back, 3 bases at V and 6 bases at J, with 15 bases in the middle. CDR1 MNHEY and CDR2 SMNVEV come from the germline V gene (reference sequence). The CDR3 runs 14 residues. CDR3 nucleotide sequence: TGTGCCAGCAGTTTGCGGACAGGAGGGGCCGAGCAGTACTTC. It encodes CASSLRTGGAEQYF.

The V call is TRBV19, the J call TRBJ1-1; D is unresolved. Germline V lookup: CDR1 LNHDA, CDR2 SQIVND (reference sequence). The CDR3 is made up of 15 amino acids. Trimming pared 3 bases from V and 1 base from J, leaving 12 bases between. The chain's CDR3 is CASSIWMRENTEAFF. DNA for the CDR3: TGTGCCAGTAGTATCTGGATGAGAGAGAACACTGAAGCTTTCTTT.

CDR3 amino acids: CASSSLAADPQGNQPQHF. CDR3 in DNA: TGTGCCAGCAGCTCTCTGGCCGCGGATCCTCAGGGCAATCAGCCCCAGCATTTT. V usage is TRBV21-1 and J usage is TRBJ1-5. TRBV21-1 is termed a pseudogene. CDR3 length equals 18 residues.